This T cell receptor (beta chain) was identified in a study of cytomegalovirus exposure and HLA in healthy donors. The wider study: Early released data had approximately 86 million unique TCRs, all coming from HLA-typed donors.

60 Vbeta and 13 Jbeta primers were used in PCR. The data were produced by immunoSEQ multiplex PCR, yet TCRdb's version contains in-frame clones alone and is incomplete. The table shows around 64,000 clones, with around 78% occurring only once. Among the donors, all were healthy bone marrow donors. Germline V CDR1 and CDR2: MDHEN, SYDVKM. This CDR3 spans 15 amino acids. Trimming took 5 bases from V and 7 from J, leaving 17 bases between them. About this clone: Its target is unknown.

Study conclusions and caveats: It was shown in a later analysis that HLA-associated TCR beta chains were more clonally expanded than other, equally common chains. The Asian-associated ancestry cluster reportedly had fewer N-insertions than the approximately 700-donor mean in a later analysis.

This clonotype was sampled from a man aged 18 to 29 in good health and CMV-seropositive. The J gene is TRBJ2-2, the V gene TRBV28, with D perhaps TRBD1 (7 bases). Sequencing used PBMCs. CDR3 protein: CASSPRDRSSGELFF. DNA of the CDR3: TGTGCCAGCAGTCCGCGGGACAGATCTAGCGGGGAGCTGTTTTTT. The full variable domain, rest sourced from reference TRBV28 and TRBJ2-2, is DVKVTQSSRYLVKRTGEKVFLECVQDMDHENMFWYRQDPGLGLRLIYFSYDVKMKEKGDIPEGYSVSREKKERFSLILESASTNQTSMYLCASSPRDRSSGELFFGEGSRLTVL.